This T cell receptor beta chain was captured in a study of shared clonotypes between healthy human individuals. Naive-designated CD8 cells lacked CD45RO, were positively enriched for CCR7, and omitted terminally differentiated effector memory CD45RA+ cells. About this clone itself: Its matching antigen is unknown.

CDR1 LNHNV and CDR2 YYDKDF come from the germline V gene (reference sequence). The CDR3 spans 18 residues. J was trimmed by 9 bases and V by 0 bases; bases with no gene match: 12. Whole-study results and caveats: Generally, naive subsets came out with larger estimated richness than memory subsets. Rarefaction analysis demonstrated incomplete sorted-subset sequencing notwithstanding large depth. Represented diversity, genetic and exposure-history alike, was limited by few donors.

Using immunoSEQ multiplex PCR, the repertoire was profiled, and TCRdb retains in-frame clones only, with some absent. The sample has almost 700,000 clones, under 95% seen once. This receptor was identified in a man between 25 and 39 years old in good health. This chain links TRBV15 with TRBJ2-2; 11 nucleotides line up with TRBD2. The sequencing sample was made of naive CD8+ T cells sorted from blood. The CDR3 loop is CATSRDRISGRADRELFF. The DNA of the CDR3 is TGTGCCACCAGCAGAGACCGGATTAGCGGGAGGGCCGACCGGGAGCTGTTTTTT.